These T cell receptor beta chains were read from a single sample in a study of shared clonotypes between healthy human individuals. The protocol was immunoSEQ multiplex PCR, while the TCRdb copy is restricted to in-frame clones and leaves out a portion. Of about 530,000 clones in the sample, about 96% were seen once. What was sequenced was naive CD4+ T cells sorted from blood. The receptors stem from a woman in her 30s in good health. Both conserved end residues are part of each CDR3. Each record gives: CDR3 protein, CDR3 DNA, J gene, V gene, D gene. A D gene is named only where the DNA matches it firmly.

CDR3 protein: CASSGRGGDTQYF
CDR3 DNA: TGTGCCAGTAGCGGGAGAGGTGGAGATACGCAGTATTTT
J gene: TRBJ2-3
V gene: TRBV19
D gene: -

CDR3 protein: CASSLLMNTEAFF
CDR3 DNA: TGTGCCAGCAGTTTACTGATGAACACTGAAGCTTTCTTT
J gene: TRBJ1-1
V gene: TRBV27
D gene: -

CDR3 protein: CASSPGQREETQYF
CDR3 DNA: TGTGCCAGCAGTCCCGGACAGAGGGAAGAGACCCAGTACTTC
J gene: TRBJ2-5
V gene: TRBV28
D gene: -

CDR3 protein: CASSFGTGLYEQYF
CDR3 DNA: TGCGCCAGCAGCTTCGGGACAGGGCTCTACGAGCAGTACTTC
J gene: TRBJ2-7
V gene: TRBV5-1
D gene: TRBD1

CDR3 protein: CASREARGTTGELFF
CDR3 DNA: TGTGCCAGCAGAGAGGCCAGGGGCACAACCGGGGAGCTGTTTTTT
J gene: TRBJ2-2
V gene: TRBV27
D gene: -

CDR3 protein: CASSIVAGDGEKLFF
CDR3 DNA: TGTGCCAGTAGTATAGTGGCAGGGGATGGGGAAAAACTGTTTTTT
J gene: TRBJ1-4
V gene: TRBV19
D gene: -

CDR3 protein: CASSLSQGGEQYF
CDR3 DNA: TGTGCCAGCAGTTTAAGCCAGGGCGGCGAGCAGTACTTC
J gene: TRBJ2-7
V gene: TRBV28
D gene: -

CDR3 protein: CASSMLGGSRTGELFF
CDR3 DNA: TGTGCCAGTAGTATGCTTGGCGGGAGTCGTACCGGGGAGCTGTTTTTT
J gene: TRBJ2-2
V gene: TRBV19
D gene: TRBD2

CDR3 protein: CATGTGDTGELFF
CDR3 DNA: TGCGCCACCGGGACAGGGGACACCGGGGAGCTGTTTTTT
J gene: TRBJ2-2
V gene: TRBV5-1
D gene: TRBD1

CDR3 protein: CASSPRRTGGTGNTEAFF
CDR3 DNA: TGTGCCAGCTCACCGAGGCGGACAGGAGGTACAGGGAACACTGAAGCTTTCTTT
J gene: TRBJ1-1
V gene: TRBV18
D gene: TRBD1

CDR3 protein: CASREVDEQFF
CDR3 DNA: TGTGCCAGCAGAGAGGTTGATGAGCAGTTCTTC
J gene: TRBJ2-1
V gene: TRBV2
D gene: -

CDR3 protein: CASSQGDKTEKLFF
CDR3 DNA: TGCGCCAGCAGCCAAGGGGACAAGACGGAAAAACTGTTTTTT
J gene: TRBJ1-4
V gene: TRBV4-1
D gene: -

CDR3 protein: CASSHTLAGGYEQYF
CDR3 DNA: TGCGCCAGCAGCCATACACTAGCGGGAGGGTACGAGCAGTACTTC
J gene: TRBJ2-7
V gene: TRBV4-1
D gene: TRBD2

CDR3 protein: CASSLEWGQETQYF
CDR3 DNA: TGCGCCAGCAGCTTAGAATGGGGGCAAGAGACCCAGTACTTC
J gene: TRBJ2-5
V gene: TRBV5-1
D gene: -

CDR3 protein: CATSRDHITNYGYTF
CDR3 DNA: TGTGCCACCAGCAGAGATCACATAACTAACTATGGCTACACCTTC
J gene: TRBJ1-2
V gene: TRBV15
D gene: -

CDR3 protein: CASSFQTGTGDHEQYF
CDR3 DNA: TGTGCCAGCAGCTTCCAAACCGGGACAGGGGACCACGAGCAGTACTTC
J gene: TRBJ2-7
V gene: TRBV5-4
D gene: TRBD1

CDR3 protein: CASSFPSHYNEQFF
CDR3 DNA: TGTGCCAGCAGTTTTCCTAGCCACTACAATGAGCAGTTCTTC
J gene: TRBJ2-1
V gene: TRBV28
D gene: -

CDR3 protein: CASRSVSPDTQYF
CDR3 DNA: TGTGCCAGCCGCAGCGTTTCCCCAGATACGCAGTATTTT
J gene: TRBJ2-3
V gene: TRBV28
D gene: -

CDR3 protein: CASRGTGANVLTF
CDR3 DNA: TGCGCCAGTAGAGGGACTGGGGCCAACGTCCTGACTTTC
J gene: TRBJ2-6
V gene: TRBV4-1
D gene: -

CDR3 protein: CASRGTGLAKNIQYF
CDR3 DNA: TGTGCCAGCAGGGGGACAGGACTAGCCAAAAACATTCAGTACTTC
J gene: TRBJ2-4
V gene: TRBV2
D gene: TRBD1

CDR3 protein: CASSLSTGMTYEQYF
CDR3 DNA: TGTGCCAGCAGTTTATCTACAGGGATGACCTACGAGCAGTACTTC
J gene: TRBJ2-7
V gene: TRBV28
D gene: -

CDR3 protein: CASSLSSGSYNEQFF
CDR3 DNA: TGCGCCAGCAGCTTGTCCAGCGGGAGCTACAATGAGCAGTTCTTC
J gene: TRBJ2-1
V gene: TRBV5-1
D gene: TRBD2

CDR3 protein: CASSFTPEKETQYF
CDR3 DNA: TGTGCCAGCAGTTTTACACCCGAAAAAGAGACCCAGTACTTC
J gene: TRBJ2-5
V gene: TRBV6-5
D gene: -

CDR3 protein: CAISEPGAQYEQFF
CDR3 DNA: TGTGCCATCAGCGAACCCGGCGCCCAGTATGAGCAGTTCTTC
J gene: TRBJ2-1
V gene: TRBV10-3
D gene: -

CDR3 protein: CASSLDPGSGELFF
CDR3 DNA: TGCGCCAGCAGCTTGGATCCGGGGAGCGGGGAGCTGTTTTTT
J gene: TRBJ2-2
V gene: TRBV5-1
D gene: -

CDR3 protein: CASRSPVEYEQYF
CDR3 DNA: TGTGCCAGCAGAAGCCCAGTGGAGTACGAGCAGTACTTC
J gene: TRBJ2-7
V gene: TRBV2
D gene: -

CDR3 protein: CASSFVGRKTQYF
CDR3 DNA: TGTGCCAGCAGTTTTGTTGGACGGAAGACCCAGTACTTC
J gene: TRBJ2-5
V gene: TRBV28
D gene: -

CDR3 protein: CATSLGSANTGELFF
CDR3 DNA: TGTGCCACCTCTTTGGGGTCAGCTAACACCGGGGAGCTGTTTTTT
J gene: TRBJ2-2
V gene: TRBV2
D gene: -

CDR3 protein: CASSFRDTEAFF
CDR3 DNA: TGTGCCAGCAGCTTCAGGGACACTGAAGCTTTCTTT
J gene: TRBJ1-1
V gene: TRBV25-1
D gene: -